This T cell receptor (beta chain) was captured in a study of identical twins. Study observations and caveats: The more abundant beta clonotypes in cord blood had fewer insertions, and memory repertoires did not show this. Invariant MAIT and iNKT cells could partly confound zero-insertion analyses. Researchers reported weaker excess twin sharing in beta out-of-frame sequences.

About this clonotype itself: Its target is not known.

The germline gives CDR1 SEHNR, CDR2 FQNEAQ (reference sequence). The germline V and J ends were trimmed by 5 bases and 8 bases, with 12 bases remaining between them. CDR3 length equals 12 residues. TCRdb called the 5' RACE reads again in MiXCR, with one record for every CDR3 protein. The sample includes some 240,000 distinct CDR3 sequences, more than 9% of them seen just once. The TCR comes from a man aged 50-59 years in good health. This chain uses TRBV7-9 with TRBJ1-2, with D unresolved. Material: memory T cells sorted from blood. The CDR3 DNA sequence: TGTGCCAGCAGCCCGGAAGGGAAGGGCTACACCTTC. As protein: CASSPEGKGYTF.